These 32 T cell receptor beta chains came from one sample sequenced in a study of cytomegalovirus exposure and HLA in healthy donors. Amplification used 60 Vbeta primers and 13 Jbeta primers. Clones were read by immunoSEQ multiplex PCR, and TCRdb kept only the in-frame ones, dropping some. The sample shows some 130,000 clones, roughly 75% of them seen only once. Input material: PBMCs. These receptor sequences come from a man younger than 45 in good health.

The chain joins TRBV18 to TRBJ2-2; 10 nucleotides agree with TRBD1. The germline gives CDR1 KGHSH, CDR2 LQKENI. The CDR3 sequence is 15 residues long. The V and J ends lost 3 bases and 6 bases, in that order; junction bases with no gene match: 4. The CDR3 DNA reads TGTGCCAGCTCACCGGGACAGGGGACCGCCGGGGAGCTGTTTTTT. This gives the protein CASSPGQGTAGELFF.

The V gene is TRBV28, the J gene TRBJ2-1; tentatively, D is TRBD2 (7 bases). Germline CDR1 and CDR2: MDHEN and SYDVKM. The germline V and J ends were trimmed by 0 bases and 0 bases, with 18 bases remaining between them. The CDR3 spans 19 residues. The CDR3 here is CASSLWGGAASSSYNEQFF. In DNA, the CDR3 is TGTGCCAGCAGTTTATGGGGGGGGGCCGCTTCCAGCTCCTACAATGAGCAGTTCTTC.

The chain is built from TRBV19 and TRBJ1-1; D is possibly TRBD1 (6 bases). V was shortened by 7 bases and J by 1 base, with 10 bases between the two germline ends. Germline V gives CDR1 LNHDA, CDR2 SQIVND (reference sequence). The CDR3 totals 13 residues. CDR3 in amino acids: CASIRTENTEAFF. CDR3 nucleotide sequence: TGTGCCAGTATACGGACAGAGAACACTGAAGCTTTCTTT.

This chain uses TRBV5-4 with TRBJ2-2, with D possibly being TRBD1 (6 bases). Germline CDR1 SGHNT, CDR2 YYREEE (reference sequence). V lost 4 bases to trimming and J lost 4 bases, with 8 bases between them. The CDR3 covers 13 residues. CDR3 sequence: CASSLDSTGELFF. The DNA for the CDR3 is TGTGCCAGCAGCCTGGACAGCACCGGGGAGCTGTTTTTT.

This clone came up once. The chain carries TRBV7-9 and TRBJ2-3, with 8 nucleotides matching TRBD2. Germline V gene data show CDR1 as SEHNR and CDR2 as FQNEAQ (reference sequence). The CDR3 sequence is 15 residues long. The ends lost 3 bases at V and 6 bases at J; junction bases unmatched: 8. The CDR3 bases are TGTGCCAGCAGCTTTTTTTCCGGGAGGGGGGATACGCAGTATTTT. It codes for CASSFFSGRGDTQYF.

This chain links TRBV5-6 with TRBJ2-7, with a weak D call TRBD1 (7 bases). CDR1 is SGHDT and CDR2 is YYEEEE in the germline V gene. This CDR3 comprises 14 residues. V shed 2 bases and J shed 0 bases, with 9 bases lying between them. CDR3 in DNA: TGTGCCAGCAGCTTTCAGGGGGGCTCCTACGAGCAGTACTTC. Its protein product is CASSFQGGSYEQYF.

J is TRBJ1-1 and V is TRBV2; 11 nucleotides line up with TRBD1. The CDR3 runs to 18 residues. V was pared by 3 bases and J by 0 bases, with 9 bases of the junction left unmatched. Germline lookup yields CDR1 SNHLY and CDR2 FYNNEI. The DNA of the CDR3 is TGTGCCAGCAGTGACCTGCGGACAGGGGGCTTCATGAACACTGAAGCTTTCTTT. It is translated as CASSDLRTGGFMNTEAFF.

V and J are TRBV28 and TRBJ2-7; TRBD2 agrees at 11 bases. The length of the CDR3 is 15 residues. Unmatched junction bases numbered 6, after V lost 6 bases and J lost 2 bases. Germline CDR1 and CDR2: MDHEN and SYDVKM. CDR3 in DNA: TGTGCCAGCAGGCCCCCGGGACTAGCGGCCTACGAGCAGTACTTC. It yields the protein CASRPPGLAAYEQYF.

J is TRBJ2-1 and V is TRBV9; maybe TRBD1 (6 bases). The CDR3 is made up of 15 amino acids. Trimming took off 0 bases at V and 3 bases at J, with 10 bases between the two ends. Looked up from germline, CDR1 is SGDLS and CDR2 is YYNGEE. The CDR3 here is CASSVEGELYNEQFF. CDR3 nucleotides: TGTGCCAGCAGCGTAGAGGGGGAGCTCTACAATGAGCAGTTCTTC.

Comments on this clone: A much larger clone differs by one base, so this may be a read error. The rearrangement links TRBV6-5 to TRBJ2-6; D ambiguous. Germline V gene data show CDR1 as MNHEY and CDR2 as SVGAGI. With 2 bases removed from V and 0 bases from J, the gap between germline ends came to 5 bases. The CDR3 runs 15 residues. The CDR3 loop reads CASSYESSGANVLTF. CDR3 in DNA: TGTGCCAGCAGTTACGAGAGCTCTGGGGCCAACGTCCTGACTTTC.

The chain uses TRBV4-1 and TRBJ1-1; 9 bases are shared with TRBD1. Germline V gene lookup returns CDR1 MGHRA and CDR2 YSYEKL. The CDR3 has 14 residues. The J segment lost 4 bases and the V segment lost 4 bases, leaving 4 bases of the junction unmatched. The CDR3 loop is CASSRDRGSTEAFF. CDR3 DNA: TGCGCCAGCAGCCGAGACAGGGGGAGCACTGAAGCTTTCTTT.

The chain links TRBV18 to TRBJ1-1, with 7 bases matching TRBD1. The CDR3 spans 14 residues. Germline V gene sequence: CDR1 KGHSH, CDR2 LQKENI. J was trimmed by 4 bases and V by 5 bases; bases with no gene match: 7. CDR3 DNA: TGTGCCAGCTCAGACAGGGCGGATGGCACTGAAGCTTTCTTT. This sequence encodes CASSDRADGTEAFF. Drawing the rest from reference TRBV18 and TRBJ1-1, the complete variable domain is NAGVMQNPRHLVRRRGQEARLRCSPMKGHSHVYWYRQLPEEGLKFMVYLQKENIIDESGMPKERFSAEFPKEGPSILRIQQVVRGDSAAYFCASSDRADGTEAFFGQGTRLTVV.

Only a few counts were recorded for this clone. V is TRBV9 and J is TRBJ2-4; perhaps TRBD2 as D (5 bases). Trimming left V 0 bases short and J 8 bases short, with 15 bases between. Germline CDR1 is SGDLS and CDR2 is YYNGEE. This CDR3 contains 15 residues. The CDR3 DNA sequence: TGTGCCAGCAGCGTAGGAAGTAGGGAGTGGGACATTCAGTACTTC. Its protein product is CASSVGSREWDIQYF.

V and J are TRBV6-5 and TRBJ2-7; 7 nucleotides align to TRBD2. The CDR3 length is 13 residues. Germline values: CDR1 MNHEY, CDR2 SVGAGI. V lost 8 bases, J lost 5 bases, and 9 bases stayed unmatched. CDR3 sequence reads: CASVGGSSHEQYF. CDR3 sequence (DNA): TGTGCCAGCGTAGGCGGGAGTTCCCACGAGCAGTACTTC.

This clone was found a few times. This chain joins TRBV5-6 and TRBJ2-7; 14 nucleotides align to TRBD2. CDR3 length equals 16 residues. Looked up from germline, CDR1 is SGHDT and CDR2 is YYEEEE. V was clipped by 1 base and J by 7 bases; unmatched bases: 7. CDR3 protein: CASSLLGLAGEVEQYF. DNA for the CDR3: TGTGCCAGCAGCTTGTTGGGACTAGCGGGAGAGGTAGAGCAGTACTTC.

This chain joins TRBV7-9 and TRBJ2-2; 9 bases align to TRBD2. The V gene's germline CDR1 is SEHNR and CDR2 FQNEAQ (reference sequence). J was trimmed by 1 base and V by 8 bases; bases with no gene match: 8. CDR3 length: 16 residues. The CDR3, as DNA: TGTGCCAGCCCTTTTGCGGGAGGGTTGAACACCGGGGAGCTGTTTTTT. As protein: CASPFAGGLNTGELFF.

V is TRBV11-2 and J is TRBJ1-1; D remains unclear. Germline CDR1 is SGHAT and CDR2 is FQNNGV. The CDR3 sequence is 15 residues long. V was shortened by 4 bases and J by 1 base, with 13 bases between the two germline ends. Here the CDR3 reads CASSSTPLPNTEAFF. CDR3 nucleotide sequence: TGTGCCAGCAGCTCCACACCACTACCGAACACTGAAGCTTTCTTT.

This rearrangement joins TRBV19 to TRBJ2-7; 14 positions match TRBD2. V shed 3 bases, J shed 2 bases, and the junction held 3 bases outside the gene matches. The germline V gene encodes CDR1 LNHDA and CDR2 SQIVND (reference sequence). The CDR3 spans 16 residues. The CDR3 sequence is CASSMGLAGAPYEQYF. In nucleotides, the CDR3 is TGTGCCAGTAGTATGGGACTAGCGGGAGCCCCCTACGAGCAGTACTTC.

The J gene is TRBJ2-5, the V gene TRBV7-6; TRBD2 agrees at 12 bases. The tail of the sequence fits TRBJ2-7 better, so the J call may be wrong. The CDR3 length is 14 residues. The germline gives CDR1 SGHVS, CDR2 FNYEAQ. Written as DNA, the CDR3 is TGTGCCAGCAGCTTCCTAGCGGGAGGGTACGAGCAGTACTTC. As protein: CASSFLAGGYEQYF.

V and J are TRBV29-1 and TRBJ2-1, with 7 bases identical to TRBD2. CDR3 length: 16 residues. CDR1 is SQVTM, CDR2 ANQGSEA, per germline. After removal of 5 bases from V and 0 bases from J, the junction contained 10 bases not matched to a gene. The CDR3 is CSVLTGLAVSYNEQFF. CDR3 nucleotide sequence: TGCAGCGTTCTAACGGGCCTAGCGGTCTCCTACAATGAGCAGTTCTTC.

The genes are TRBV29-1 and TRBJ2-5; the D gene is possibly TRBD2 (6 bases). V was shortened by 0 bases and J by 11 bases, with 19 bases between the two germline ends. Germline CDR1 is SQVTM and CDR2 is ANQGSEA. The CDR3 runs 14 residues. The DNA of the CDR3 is TGCAGCGTTGAAGATGGATTCTCCAGGGAGGAGCAGTACTTC. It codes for CSVEDGFSREEQYF.

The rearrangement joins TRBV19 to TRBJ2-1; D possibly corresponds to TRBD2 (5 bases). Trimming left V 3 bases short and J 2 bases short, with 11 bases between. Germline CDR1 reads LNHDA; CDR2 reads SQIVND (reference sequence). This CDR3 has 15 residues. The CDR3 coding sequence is TGTGCCAGTAGTATCTTCGGGAACCCCTACAATGAGCAGTTCTTC. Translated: CASSIFGNPYNEQFF.

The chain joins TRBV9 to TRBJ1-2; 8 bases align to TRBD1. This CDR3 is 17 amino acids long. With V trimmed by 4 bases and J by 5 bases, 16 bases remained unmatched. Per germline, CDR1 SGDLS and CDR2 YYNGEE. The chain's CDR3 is CASSPSGGQGARYGYTF. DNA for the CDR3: TGTGCCAGCAGCCCCTCCGGGGGGCAGGGGGCACGATATGGCTACACCTTC.

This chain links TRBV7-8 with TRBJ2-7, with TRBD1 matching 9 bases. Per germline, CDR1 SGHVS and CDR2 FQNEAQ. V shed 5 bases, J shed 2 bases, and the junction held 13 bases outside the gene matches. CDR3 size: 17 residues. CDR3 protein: CASSIRPAGQGPYEQYF. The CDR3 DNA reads TGTGCCAGCAGCATAAGGCCCGCGGGACAGGGTCCCTACGAGCAGTACTTC.

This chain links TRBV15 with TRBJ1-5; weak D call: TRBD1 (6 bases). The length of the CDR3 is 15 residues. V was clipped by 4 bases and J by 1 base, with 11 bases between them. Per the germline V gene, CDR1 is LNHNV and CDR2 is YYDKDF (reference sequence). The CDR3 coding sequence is TGTGCCACCAGCATTCCAGGGGCGAGCAATCAGCCCCAGCATTTT. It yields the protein CATSIPGASNQPQHF.

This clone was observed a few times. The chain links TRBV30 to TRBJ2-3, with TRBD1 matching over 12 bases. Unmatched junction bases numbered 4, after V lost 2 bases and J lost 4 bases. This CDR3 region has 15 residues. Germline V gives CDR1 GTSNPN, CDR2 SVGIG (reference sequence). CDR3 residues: CAWSLGQGAPDTQYF. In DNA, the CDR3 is TGTGCCTGGAGTCTGGGACAGGGGGCTCCAGATACGCAGTATTTT.

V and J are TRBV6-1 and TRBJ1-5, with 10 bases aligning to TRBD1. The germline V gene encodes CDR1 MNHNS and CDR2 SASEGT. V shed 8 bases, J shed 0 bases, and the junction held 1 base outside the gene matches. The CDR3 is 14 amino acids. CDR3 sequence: CASGTGASNQPQHF. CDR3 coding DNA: TGTGCCAGCGGGACAGGGGCTAGCAATCAGCCCCAGCATTTT.

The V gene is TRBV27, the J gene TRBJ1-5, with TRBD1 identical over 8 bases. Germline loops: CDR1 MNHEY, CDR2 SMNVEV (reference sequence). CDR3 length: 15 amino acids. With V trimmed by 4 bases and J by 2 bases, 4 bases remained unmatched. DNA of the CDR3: TGTGCCAGCAGTTCGACAGGGGCAGGCAATCAGCCCCAGCATTTT. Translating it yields CASSSTGAGNQPQHF.

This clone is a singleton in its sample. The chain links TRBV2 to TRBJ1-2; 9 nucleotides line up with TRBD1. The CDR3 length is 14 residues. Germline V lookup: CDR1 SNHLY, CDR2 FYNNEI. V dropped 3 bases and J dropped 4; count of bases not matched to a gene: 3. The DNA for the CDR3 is TGTGCCAGCAGTGACACAGGGGGCGGCTATGGCTACACCTTC. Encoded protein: CASSDTGGGYGYTF.

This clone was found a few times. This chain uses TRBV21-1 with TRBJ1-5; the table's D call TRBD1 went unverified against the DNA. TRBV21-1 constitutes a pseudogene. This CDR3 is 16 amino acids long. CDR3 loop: CASSKGGRGLEQPQHF. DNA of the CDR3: TGTGCCAGCAGCAAGGGGGGAAGGGGGCTAGAACAGCCCCAGCATTTT.

CDR3 protein: CASTFSRGGNEQFF. CDR3 DNA sequence: TGTGCCAGCACTTTCAGCAGAGGGGGCAATGAGCAGTTCTTC. The chain recombines TRBV25-1 with TRBJ2-1; weak D call: TRBD1 (6 bases). This CDR3 has 14 amino acids. In germline, CDR1 is MGHDK, CDR2 SYGVNS. Trimming took 7 bases from V and 6 from J, leaving 16 bases between them.

CDR3 region: CASSEYGTGGAYGYTF. The CDR3 bases are TGTGCCAGCAGTGAATACGGGACGGGAGGGGCCTATGGCTACACCTTC. This sequence joins TRBV25-1 and TRBJ1-2; D is possibly TRBD1 (5 bases). The CDR3 contains 16 residues. V lost 0 bases and J lost 4, with 15 bases in between. Germline V CDR1 and CDR2: MGHDK, SYGVNS.